This T cell receptor (beta chain) was captured by sequencing in a study of blood T cell repertoires in COVID-19. Profiled with immunoSEQ multiplex PCR; TCRdb holds only in-frame clones, not every one. The data hold about 180,000 clones, with roughly 88% observed a single time. This clone appeared a single time. The sequence came from a man aged 50 or older who had recovered from COVID-19. Sequencing used PBMCs or T cells enriched from blood (not recorded which).

The CDR3 DNA sequence: TGTGCCAGCAGCCCGAACAGGGGTGGTCGGGAAAAACTGTTTTTT. Its protein is CASSPNRGGREKLFF. The chain couples TRBV11-2 to TRBJ1-4, with TRBD1 matching 7 bases. This CDR3 comprises 15 residues. Unmatched junction bases numbered 11, after V lost 5 bases and J lost 8 bases. CDR1 is SGHAT and CDR2 is FQNNGV in the germline V gene. The full variable domain, completed using reference TRBV11-2 and TRBJ1-4, is EAGVAQSPRYKIIEKRQSVAFWCNPISGHATLYWYQQILGQGPKLLIQFQNNGVVDDSQLPKDRFSAERLKGVDSTLKIQPAKLEDSAVYLCASSPNRGGREKLFFGSGTQLSVL.